These 26 T cell receptor beta chains were all obtained from the same sample, sequenced in a study of post-analysis software for immune sequencing data. General observations from the study: Patients showed TRBV5-6, TRBV5-1 and TRBV20-1 among roughly 5 TRBV segments more frequent than in controls.

No antigen has been identified for these receptors. Unique molecular identifiers featured in each of the TCR beta cDNA libraries. MiXCR, run by TCRdb on the PCR reads, gives a single entry per CDR3 protein. The sample lists 650,000 to 850,000 distinct CDR3 sequences, approximately 57% occurring once. The sample taken for sequencing was blood. Receptors originate from a girl aged 5-17 years with multiple sclerosis.

J is TRBJ2-1 and V is TRBV20-1; weak D call: TRBD2 (5 bases). Trimming took 5 bases from V and 7 from J, leaving 18 bases between them. This CDR3 has 14 residues. CDR1 is DFQATT, CDR2 SNEGSKA, per germline (reference sequence). The CDR3 region is CSALTRTSLNEQFF. As DNA, the CDR3 is TGCAGTGCTCTCACCCGGACTTCCCTGAATGAGCAGTTCTTC.

The chain carries TRBV29-1 and TRBJ2-2; weak D call: TRBD1 (6 bases). Trimming pared 7 bases from V and 7 bases from J, leaving 25 bases between. The V gene's germline CDR1 is SQVTM and CDR2 ANQGSEA. The length of the CDR3 is 16 residues. The chain's CDR3 is CSARGGARGRVGELFF. The DNA of the CDR3 is TGCAGCGCCCGAGGGGGAGCCAGGGGTAGAGTCGGGGAGCTGTTTTTT.

This clonotype was detected only a few times. This chain joins TRBV25-1 and TRBJ1-5, with 8 bases identical to TRBD1. The CDR3 runs to 15 residues. J gave up 4 bases and V 6 bases, and 8 bases lay outside the gene matches. Germline V gives CDR1 MGHDK, CDR2 SYGVNS. The CDR3: CASSQTGTGNQPQHF. For the CDR3, the DNA is TGTGCCAGCAGCCAAACCGGGACAGGTAATCAGCCCCAGCATTTT.

V usage is TRBV7-2 and J usage is TRBJ2-7, with D perhaps matching TRBD2 (6 bases). Germline assignment: CDR1 SGHTA and CDR2 FQGNSA. This CDR3 is built from 13 residues. Trimming took off 5 bases at V and 4 bases at J, with 12 bases between the two ends. The CDR3 here is CASSETRGYEQYF. CDR3 coding DNA: TGTGCCAGCAGCGAGACTAGGGGATACGAGCAGTACTTC.

This chain links TRBV6-2 or TRBV6-3 with TRBJ2-5; TRBD2 aligns across 16 bases. CDR1 is MNHEY and CDR2 is SVGEGT in the germline V gene. The CDR3 length is 19 residues. J was trimmed by 0 bases and V by 5 bases; bases with no gene match: 9. CDR3 coding DNA: TGTGCCAGCAGTCCGCACCCGGGACTAGCGGGGGGGTACCAAGAGACCCAGTACTTC. Translation: CASSPHPGLAGGYQETQYF.

The table lists this clonotype with many counts. The chain joins TRBV29-1 to TRBJ2-7, with D perhaps TRBD2 (6 bases). The CDR3 spans 12 residues. Per the germline V gene, CDR1 is SQVTM and CDR2 is ANQGSEA. Trimming took off 6 bases at V and 1 base at J, with 10 bases between the two ends. The CDR3 DNA reads as TGCAGCGTACAGGAGGGTTCCTACGAGCAGTACTTC. This encodes CSVQEGSYEQYF.

This clonotype was found a few times. CDR3: CASSSVELLGETQYF. As DNA, the CDR3 is TGTGCCAGCAGTAGTGTGGAACTCCTCGGGGAGACCCAGTACTTC. J is TRBJ2-5 and V is TRBV25-1; D remains unclear. The CDR3 is 15 amino acids. Between the trimmed V and J ends, which lost 5 bases and 5 bases, there was a span of 18 bases. In germline, CDR1 is MGHDK, CDR2 SYGVNS.

This clonotype appeared many times. The junction does not match germline at one end; this may be a read error. The chain links TRBV5-5 to TRBJ2-4; D is undetermined. The CDR3 contains 13 residues. CDR1 is SGHKS and CDR2 is YYEKEE in the germline V gene (reference sequence). The CDR3 spells CASTLHPGNIQYF. The CDR3 DNA is TGTGCCAGCACCTTGCATCCGGGAAACATTCAGTACTTC.

This clonotype was found a few times. This chain joins TRBV18 and TRBJ2-7, with 9 bases fitting TRBD1. The germline V gene has CDR1 KGHSH and CDR2 LQKENI. The CDR3 is 14 amino acids. The V and J ends lost 0 bases and 5 bases, in that order; junction bases with no gene match: 2. In DNA, the CDR3 is TGTGCCAGCTCACCACCGTGGGACAGGGACGAGCAGTACTTC. As protein: CASSPPWDRDEQYF.

The chain couples TRBV3-1 to TRBJ2-7, with a possible D match to TRBD2 (6 bases). V lost 3 bases, J lost 1 base, and 10 bases lay in between. This CDR3 region has 14 residues. CDR1 is LGHDT, CDR2 YNNKEL, per germline (reference sequence). The CDR3 protein is CASSHVGGSYEQYF. DNA for the CDR3: TGTGCCAGCAGCCATGTTGGGGGGTCCTACGAGCAGTACTTC.

This clonotype was counted between two and nine times. The chain has TRBV7-6 and TRBJ2-5; tentative D call: TRBD2 (6 bases). CDR1 and CDR2 from the germline V gene are SGHVS and FNYEAQ. The CDR3 sequence is 19 residues long. Trimming removed 0 bases at V and 3 bases at J, with 23 bases between. This CDR3 reads CASSLALMGGIGVEETQYF. DNA for the CDR3: TGTGCCAGCAGCTTAGCGCTGATGGGCGGGATAGGGGTAGAAGAGACCCAGTACTTC.

V usage is TRBV6-1 and J usage is TRBJ1-1, with D possibly matching TRBD1 (5 bases). In germline, CDR1 is MNHNS, CDR2 SASEGT. The CDR3 runs to 15 residues. V was cut by 2 bases and J by 5 bases, with 15 bases left in between. The DNA of the CDR3 is TGTGCCAGCAGTGAATCTGAGATCCGGGGGACTGAAGCTTTCTTT. This encodes CASSESEIRGTEAFF.

The chain links TRBV20-1 to TRBJ1-4; D perhaps matches TRBD1 (6 bases). The germline gives CDR1 DFQATT, CDR2 SNEGSKA (reference sequence). The CDR3 spans 15 residues. Trimming cost V 3 bases and J 8 bases, with 19 bases left between them. The CDR3 is CSASRGVLEAEKLFF. DNA of the CDR3: TGCAGTGCTAGCAGGGGAGTCTTGGAGGCCGAAAAACTGTTTTTT.

This chain connects TRBV10-3 to TRBJ2-7; 7 bases align to TRBD1. Germline CDR1 and CDR2: ENHRY and SYGVKD. The CDR3 spans 14 residues. The junction had 11 bases not matched to a gene; V was cut back by 6 bases and J by 6 bases. This CDR3 reads CAISGSTTGSEQYF. CDR3 bases: TGTGCCATCAGCGGATCAACGACAGGGTCCGAGCAGTACTTC.

This clonotype was detected a few times. This chain uses TRBV4-1 with TRBJ1-2; no clear D gene. Trimming left V 0 bases short and J 2 bases short, with 13 bases between. CDR1 MGHRA and CDR2 YSYEKL come from the germline V gene. The CDR3 covers 16 residues. The CDR3 loop is CASSQDAHPVNYGYTF. The CDR3 DNA sequence: TGCGCCAGCAGCCAAGACGCCCACCCAGTGAACTATGGCTACACCTTC.

This chain links TRBV19 with TRBJ2-1; the D gene is possibly TRBD1 (5 bases). V was pared by 3 bases and J by 6 bases, with 9 bases between. This CDR3 region has 13 residues. Per the germline V gene, CDR1 is LNHDA and CDR2 is SQIVND (reference sequence). The chain's CDR3 is CASSIPGPNEQFF. The DNA for the CDR3 is TGTGCCAGTAGTATTCCAGGGCCCAATGAGCAGTTCTTC.

The rearrangement links TRBV25-1 to TRBJ1-1; D might be TRBD1 (5 bases). Germline V gives CDR1 MGHDK, CDR2 SYGVNS. The V end lost 0 bases, the J end lost 6 bases, and 11 bases lay between the germline ends. CDR3 length equals 14 residues. This CDR3 is CASSEYRAKAEAFF. CDR3 coding DNA: TGTGCCAGCAGTGAATACAGGGCAAAGGCTGAAGCTTTCTTT.

The CDR3 spells CASSQVRADSYNEQFF. The DNA of the CDR3 is TGCGCCAGCAGCCAAGTTCGCGCCGACTCCTACAATGAGCAGTTCTTC. The chain carries TRBV4-1 and TRBJ2-1; no reliable D call. CDR3 length: 16 amino acids. The V and J ends lost 1 base and 0 bases respectively, with 10 bases between them. The germline V gene encodes CDR1 MGHRA and CDR2 YSYEKL.

The chain has TRBV7-8 and TRBJ2-7, with 10 positions matching TRBD2. The length of the CDR3 is 18 residues. Germline V CDR1 and CDR2: SGHVS, FQNEAQ. Trimming cost V 1 base and J 0 bases; bases outside gene matches: 9. The DNA of the CDR3 is TGTGCCAGCAGCTTAGGAGTAGCGGGGGGCCGAACCTCCTACGAGCAGTACTTC. It translates to CASSLGVAGGRTSYEQYF.

The J gene is TRBJ2-3, the V gene TRBV20-1; D is ambiguous. The CDR3 length is 16 residues. V lost 0 bases and J lost 2, with 15 bases in between. CDR1 is DFQATT, CDR2 SNEGSKA, per germline (reference sequence). The CDR3 nucleotides are TGCAGTGCTAGAGAAGGCTCCCTTACCTTCACAGATACGCAGTATTTT. This gives the protein CSAREGSLTFTDTQYF.

The sample holds a few counts of this clonotype. Here the CDR3 DNA reads TGTGCCAGCAGCTTTGAGCATGGCTACACCTTC. Encoded protein: CASSFEHGYTF. The chain joins TRBV5-5 to TRBJ1-2; D ambiguous. This CDR3 has 11 residues. CDR1 is SGHKS, CDR2 YYEKEE, per germline (reference sequence). V was trimmed by 2 bases and J by 6 bases, leaving 5 bases between them.

The chain links TRBV10-3 to TRBJ2-1; 16 bases line up with TRBD2. CDR1 ENHRY and CDR2 SYGVKD come from the germline V gene. V dropped 4 bases and J dropped 4; count of bases not matched to a gene: 7. The CDR3 spans 18 residues. This chain's CDR3 is CAISGWGLAGGAYNEQFF. DNA for the CDR3: TGTGCCATCAGTGGCTGGGGACTAGCGGGGGGGGCGTACAATGAGCAGTTCTTC.

The chain couples TRBV29-1 to TRBJ2-3; perhaps TRBD1 as D (5 bases). V was shortened by 3 bases and J by 1 base, with 8 bases between the two germline ends. The germline CDR1 and CDR2 sequences are SQVTM and ANQGSEA. The CDR3 spans 13 residues. CDR3 sequence reads: CSVDTGRTDTQYF. For the CDR3, the DNA is TGCAGCGTTGACACAGGACGCACAGATACGCAGTATTTT.

This clonotype was seen more than once but under ten times. The rearrangement joins TRBV3-1 to TRBJ1-2; D not resolved. This CDR3 comprises 13 residues. V lost 4 bases and J 8 bases, leaving 14 bases between the germline ends. Germline CDR1 and CDR2: LGHDT and YNNKEL (reference sequence). CDR3 region: CASSPSTVTGYTF. In DNA, the CDR3 is TGTGCCAGCAGCCCGAGTACTGTAACGGGCTACACCTTC.

This sequence joins TRBV29-1 and TRBJ2-1, with D perhaps matching TRBD1 (5 bases). Germline CDR1 and CDR2: SQVTM and ANQGSEA. V lost 6 bases and J lost 5, with 23 bases in between. This CDR3 has 16 residues. CDR3 amino acids: CSVRAGWELANNEQFF. The CDR3 bases are TGCAGCGTCCGGGCAGGGTGGGAACTTGCGAACAATGAGCAGTTCTTC.

The CDR3: CATSEPPGLDPSYNEQFF. As DNA, the CDR3 is TGTGCCACCAGTGAACCGCCGGGACTAGACCCCTCCTACAATGAGCAGTTCTTC. This chain connects TRBV24-1 to TRBJ2-1, with 8 bases aligning to TRBD2. There are 18 residues in the CDR3. The germline V gene encodes CDR1 KGHDR and CDR2 SFDVKD. Trimming cost V 4 bases and J 0 bases; bases outside gene matches: 10.